These 4 T cell receptor beta chains originate from one sample sequenced in a study of vaccination and CD4 T cells after COVID-19. No cognate antigen is known for these TCRs. Cultured CD4+ T cell DNA underwent sequencing with the Oncomine TCR Beta short-read assay. TCRdb itself ran the PCR reads through MiXCR, one entry per CDR3 protein. The table records about 17,000 distinct CDR3 sequences, around 59% of them present only once. Treatment reported: roughly 10-day PBMC culture with coronavirus spike peptide pools or control peptides (ViraFEST assay). The input for sequencing was CD4+ T cells from blood, cultured in vitro, taken after SARS-CoV-2 vaccination. The receptors come from a human donor who had recovered from COVID-19.

This chain links TRBV10-3 with TRBJ2-7, with 7 bases fitting TRBD1. The CDR3 is made up of 18 amino acids. The V gene end was trimmed by 2 bases and the J gene end by 0 bases; junction bases not matched to a gene: 13. From germline, CDR1 is ENHRY and CDR2 SYGVKD. The CDR3 loop reads CAISEPSLTTGRSYEQYF. The DNA for the CDR3 is TGTGCCATCAGTGAGCCAAGTTTGACGACAGGGCGCTCCTACGAGCAGTACTTC.

The V call is TRBV2, the J call TRBJ1-2; no firm D call. V dropped 1 base and J dropped 4 bases, with 7 bases sitting between them. The CDR3 has 13 amino acids. Germline CDR1 is SNHLY and CDR2 is FYNNEI. The CDR3 is CASSEGGVYGYTF. CDR3 sequence (DNA): TGTGCCAGCAGTGAAGGTGGGGTCTATGGCTACACCTTC.

This clonotype was detected a few times. The CDR3 sequence: CSAVTGRRDGYTF. CDR3 coding DNA: TGCAGTGCTGTGACGGGGCGAAGGGATGGCTACACCTTC. This sequence joins TRBV20-1 and TRBJ1-2; tentative D call: TRBD1 (5 bases). Trimming removed 5 bases from V and 6 bases from J, with 16 bases in between. Germline assignment: CDR1 DFQATT and CDR2 SNEGSKA (reference sequence). The CDR3 has 13 amino acids.

J is TRBJ2-2 and V is TRBV6-1; D tentatively reads TRBD1 or TRBD2 (5 bases each). The CDR3 sequence is 16 residues long. CDR1 is MNHNS, CDR2 SASEGT, per germline. V was pared by 5 bases and J by 0 bases, with 13 bases between. Here the CDR3 DNA reads TGTGCCAGCAGTCAAAACGGGGCCACGAACACCGGGGAGCTGTTTTTT. Encoded protein: CASSQNGATNTGELFF.